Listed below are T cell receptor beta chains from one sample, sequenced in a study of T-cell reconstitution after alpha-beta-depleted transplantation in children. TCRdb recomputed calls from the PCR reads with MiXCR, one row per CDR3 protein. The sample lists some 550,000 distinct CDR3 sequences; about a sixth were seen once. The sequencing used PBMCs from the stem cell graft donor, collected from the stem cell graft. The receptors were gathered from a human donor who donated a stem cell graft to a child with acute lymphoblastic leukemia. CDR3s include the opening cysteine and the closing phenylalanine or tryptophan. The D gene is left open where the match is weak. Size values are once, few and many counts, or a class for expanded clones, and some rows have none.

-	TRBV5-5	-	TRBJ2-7	CASSSVTPSYEQYF	TGTGCCAGCAGCTCCGTGACACCCTCCTACGAGCAGTACTTC
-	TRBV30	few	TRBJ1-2	CAWSVGYGYTF	TGTGCCTGGAGTGTAGGCTATGGCTACACCTTC
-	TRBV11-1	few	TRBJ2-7	CASSQSYREDHEQYF	TGTGCCAGCAGCCAATCATACAGGGAAGACCACGAGCAGTACTTC
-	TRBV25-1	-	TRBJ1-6	CASSAGPHRGSPLHF	TGTGCCAGCAGTGCGGGGCCCCACCGGGGATCACCCCTCCACTTT
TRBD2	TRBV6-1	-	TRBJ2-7	CASSEVIAGVSYEQYF	TGTGCCAGCAGTGAAGTCATAGCGGGAGTCTCCTACGAGCAGTACTTC
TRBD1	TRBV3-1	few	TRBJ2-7	CASSHRRDRDEQYF	TGTGCCAGCAGCCATCGCCGGGACAGGGACGAGCAGTACTTC
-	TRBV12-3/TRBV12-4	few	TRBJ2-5	CASSFSRVGETQYF	TGTGCCAGCAGTTTCTCCAGGGTGGGCGAGACCCAGTACTTC
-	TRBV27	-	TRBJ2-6	CASISGANVLTF	TGTGCCAGCATCTCTGGGGCCAACGTCCTGACTTTC
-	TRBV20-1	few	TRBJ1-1	CSAAGPKHTEAFF	TGCAGTGCTGCGGGACCCAAACACACTGAAGCTTTCTTT
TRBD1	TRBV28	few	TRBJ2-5	CASSLIIRQGGTQYF	TGTGCCAGCAGTTTAATTATTCGACAGGGTGGGACCCAGTACTTC
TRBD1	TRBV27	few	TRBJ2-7	CASSLGRDRAVYEQYF	TGTGCCAGCAGTTTAGGCCGGGACAGAGCTGTCTACGAGCAGTACTTC
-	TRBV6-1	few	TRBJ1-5	CASSRVRGFAGSNQPQHF	TGTGCCAGCAGCAGGGTACGTGGATTCGCCGGGAGCAATCAGCCCCAGCATTTT
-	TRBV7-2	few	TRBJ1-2	CASSLVVSGFGYTF	TGTGCCAGCAGCTTAGTTGTTTCCGGGTTCGGCTACACCTTC
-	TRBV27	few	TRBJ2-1	CASSLSSRTTLPGEQFF	TGTGCCAGCAGTTTGTCCTCGCGGACCACCCTGCCGGGTGAGCAGTTCTTC
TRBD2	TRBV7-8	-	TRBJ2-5	CASSLGRVAGWYQETQYF	TGTGCCAGCAGCTTAGGAAGAGTAGCGGGATGGTACCAAGAGACCCAGTACTTC
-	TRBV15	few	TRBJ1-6	CATSRDRGGGSPLHF	TGTGCCACCAGCAGAGATAGGGGTGGCGGTTCACCCCTCCACTTT
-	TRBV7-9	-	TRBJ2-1	CASAPSEGRDNNEQFF	TGTGCCAGTGCTCCGAGCGAGGGAAGGGACAACAATGAGCAGTTCTTC
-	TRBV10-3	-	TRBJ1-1	CAISADSLNTEAFF	TGTGCCATCAGTGCTGACAGCTTGAACACTGAAGCTTTCTTT
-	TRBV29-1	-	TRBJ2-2	CSVVLANTGELFF	TGCAGCGTTGTCTTAGCGAACACCGGGGAGCTGTTTTTT
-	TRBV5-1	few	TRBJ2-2	CASTNNANTGELFF	TGCGCCAGCACGAACAACGCGAACACCGGGGAGCTGTTTTTT
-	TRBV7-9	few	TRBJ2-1	CASSLAGGTRKGDEQFF	TGTGCCAGCAGCTTAGCTGGGGGGACTCGGAAAGGCGATGAGCAGTTCTTC
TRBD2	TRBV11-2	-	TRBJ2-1	CASSLEAWRGSKPLPPYNEQFF	TGTGCCAGCAGCTTAGAAGCCTGGCGCGGGAGTAAGCCCCTGCCTCCCTACAATGAGCAGTTCTTC
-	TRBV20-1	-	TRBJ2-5	CSASRRGETQYF	TGCAGTGCTAGCAGGAGGGGAGAGACCCAGTACTTC
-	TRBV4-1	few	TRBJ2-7	CASSQDPHLSSYEQYF	TGCGCCAGCAGCCAAGATCCGCACCTTAGCTCCTACGAGCAGTACTTC
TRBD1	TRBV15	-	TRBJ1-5	CATSVTGPSNQPQHF	TGTGCCACCAGTGTGACAGGGCCCAGCAATCAGCCCCAGCATTTT
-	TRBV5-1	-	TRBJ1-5	CASSRGGNSNQPQHF	TGCGCCAGCTCCAGGGGCGGCAATAGCAATCAGCCCCAGCATTTT
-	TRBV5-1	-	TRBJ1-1	CASSKPTGRTEAFF	TGCGCCAGCAGCAAACCGACAGGCCGGACTGAAGCTTTCTTT
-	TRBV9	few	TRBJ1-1	CASSVDSRAYEAFF	TGTGCCAGCAGCGTAGATTCGCGGGCCTACGAAGCTTTCTTT
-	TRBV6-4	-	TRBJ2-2	CASSRDSANTGELFF	TGTGCCAGCAGCAGGGACTCAGCGAACACCGGGGAGCTGTTTTTT
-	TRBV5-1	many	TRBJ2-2	CASSLDEGTGELFF	TGCGCCAGCAGCTTGGACGAGGGGACCGGGGAGCTGTTTTTT
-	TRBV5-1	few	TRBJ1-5	CASSLGGPGPRFNQPQHF	TGCGCCAGCAGCTTGGGAGGGCCGGGACCGCGGTTCAATCAGCCCCAGCATTTT
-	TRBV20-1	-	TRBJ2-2	CSARRERATNTGELFF	TGCAGTGCTAGACGAGAGAGGGCCACGAACACCGGGGAGCTGTTTTTT
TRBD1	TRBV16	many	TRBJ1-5	CASSQSDRGYQPQHF	TGTGCCAGCAGCCAATCGGACAGGGGATATCAGCCCCAGCATTTT
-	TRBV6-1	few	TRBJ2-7	CASSPLRFGSYEQYF	TGTGCCAGCAGCCCCCTCCGATTCGGTTCCTACGAGCAGTACTTC
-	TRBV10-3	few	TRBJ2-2	CAIGRDESNTGELFF	TGTGCCATCGGGCGGGACGAATCGAACACCGGGGAGCTGTTTTTT
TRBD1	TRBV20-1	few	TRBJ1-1	CSARDLGGPTEAFF	TGCAGTGCTAGAGATCTAGGGGGCCCAACTGAAGCTTTCTTT
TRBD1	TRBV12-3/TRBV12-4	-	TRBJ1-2	CASSPPGQGGYTF	TGTGCCAGCAGCCCTCCGGGACAGGGAGGCTACACCTTC
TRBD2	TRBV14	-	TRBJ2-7	CASSQGGALAGPGYEQYF	TGTGCCAGCAGCCAAGGTGGGGCTCTAGCGGGACCAGGCTACGAGCAGTACTTC
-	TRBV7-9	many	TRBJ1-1	CASSLVHTGDTEAFF	TGTGCCAGCAGCTTAGTCCACACGGGGGACACTGAAGCTTTCTTT
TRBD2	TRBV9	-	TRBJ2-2	CASDSGRGTGELFF	TGTGCCAGCGATAGCGGGAGAGGTACCGGGGAGCTGTTTTTT
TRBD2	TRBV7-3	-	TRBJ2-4	CASSAWGGVIQYF	TGTGCCAGCAGCGCCTGGGGGGGGGTCATTCAGTACTTC
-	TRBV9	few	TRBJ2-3	CASSLFSGEVTDTQYF	TGTGCCAGCAGCCTCTTCTCGGGAGAGGTTACAGATACGCAGTATTTT
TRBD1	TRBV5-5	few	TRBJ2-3	CASSDGTVSPDTQYF	TGTGCCAGCAGCGACGGGACAGTTTCCCCAGATACGCAGTATTTT
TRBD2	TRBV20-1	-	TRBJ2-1	CSARDRELAGGFDEQFF	TGCAGTGCTAGAGATAGAGAACTAGCGGGAGGGTTTGATGAGCAGTTCTTC
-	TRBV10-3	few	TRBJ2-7	CAIAGAGPSYEQYF	TGTGCCATCGCAGGCGCGGGACCCTCCTACGAGCAGTACTTC
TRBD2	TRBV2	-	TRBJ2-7	CASSDFSGRKDYEQYF	TGTGCCAGCAGTGATTTTAGCGGGAGGAAGGATTACGAGCAGTACTTC